This TCR beta chain was retrieved from a study of T cell responses to AZD1222 COVID-19 vaccine. This clone was seen more than once but under ten times. Its antigen is undetermined. Here immunoSEQ multiplex PCR was the method, and the copy in TCRdb shows in-frame clones only, minus some. Among 90,000 to 100,000 clones listed, about nine tenths were seen once. Per the germline V gene, CDR1 is SGHRS and CDR2 is YFSETQ. J was trimmed by 6 bases and V by 6 bases; bases with no gene match: 12. The CDR3 extends over 15 amino acids. General study points: In the spike-specific TCR repertoire, nearly half reportedly target unmutated variant regions.

This chain links TRBV5-1 with TRBJ1-1; 9 bases are a match to TRBD1. This clonotype originated in an adult who received the AZD1222 COVID-19 vaccine. The material sequenced was peripheral blood, taken 28 days after the second AZD1222 dose. The CDR3 sequence is CASTGTGNFGAEAFF. Here the CDR3 DNA reads TGCGCCAGCACCGGGACAGGGAATTTCGGGGCTGAAGCTTTCTTT.